This T cell receptor beta chain was retrieved from a study of blood T cell repertoires in COVID-19. V was shortened by 4 bases and J by 1 base, with 8 bases between the two germline ends. Germline values: CDR1 MNHEY, CDR2 SVGAGI. CDR3 size: 13 residues. This clone was observed a single time. Authors' processing steps: Nucleated cell counts were estimated from reference gene primer amplification. Using immunoSEQ multiplex PCR, the repertoire was profiled, and TCRdb retains in-frame clones only, with some absent. The V and J calls and the clone size are those of that table, but D and trimming were determined from the DNA. The sample shows hundreds of thousands of clones, over 75% of them seen only once.

This chain connects TRBV6-5 to TRBJ2-7; D ambiguous. The material sequenced was PBMCs or T cells enriched from blood (not recorded which). The sequence was obtained from a man aged 25-40 years who had recovered from COVID-19. The CDR3 protein is CASSSFLSYEQYF. CDR3 DNA sequence: TGTGCCAGCAGTTCCTTCTTGTCCTACGAGCAGTACTTC.